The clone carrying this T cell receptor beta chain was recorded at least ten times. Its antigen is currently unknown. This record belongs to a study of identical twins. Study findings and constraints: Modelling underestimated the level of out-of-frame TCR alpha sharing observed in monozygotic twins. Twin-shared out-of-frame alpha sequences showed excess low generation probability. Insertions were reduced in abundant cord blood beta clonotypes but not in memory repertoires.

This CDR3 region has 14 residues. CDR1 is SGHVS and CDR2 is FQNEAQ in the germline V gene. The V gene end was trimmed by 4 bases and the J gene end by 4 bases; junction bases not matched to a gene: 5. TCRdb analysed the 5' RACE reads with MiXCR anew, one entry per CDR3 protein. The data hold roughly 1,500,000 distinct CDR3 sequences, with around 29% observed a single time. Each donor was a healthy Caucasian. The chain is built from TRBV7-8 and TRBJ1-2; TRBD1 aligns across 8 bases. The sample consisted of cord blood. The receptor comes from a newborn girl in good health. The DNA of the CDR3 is TGTGCCAGCAGCTCACGGACAGGGAGCTATGGCTACACCTTC. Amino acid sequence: CASSSRTGSYGYTF.